These T cell receptor beta chains were read from a single sample in a study of T cell repertoires in cytomegalovirus infection. TCRdb re-derived calls from the reads in MiXCR, one entry per CDR3 protein. Among under 200,000 distinct CDR3 sequences listed, roughly 21% were seen once. The antigens of these receptors remain unknown. The sequenced sample was CD8+ T cells from cultured PBMCs, obtained from culture after CMV antigen stimulation. All receptors derive from a human donor in good health (CMV status not recorded). Some clones in this sample may be carry-over from other donors' samples. Both conserved end residues are part of each CDR3. A D gene is named only where the DNA matches it firmly. Expanded clones get a size class; other rows say once, few or many, or leave the size out.

j_call | v_call | d_call | clone_size | cdr3_nt | cdr3_aa
TRBJ1-6 | TRBV6-1 | - | - | TGTGCCAGCAGTGGAAGGGGGGTCTCACCCCTCCACTTT | CASSGRGVSPLHF
TRBJ1-6 | TRBV7-9 | - | - | TGTGCCAGCAGCGCCCAGGGAAGCTCCTATAATTCACCCCTCCACTTT | CASSAQGSSYNSPLHF
TRBJ1-1 | TRBV12-3/TRBV12-4 | - | - | TGTGCCAGCAGTTTAGCCCAGGGGTTAAGGAACACTGAAGCTTTCTTT | CASSLAQGLRNTEAFF
TRBJ2-7 | TRBV9 | TRBD1 | - | TGTGCCAGCAGCGGGGACAGGGTGTACGAGCAGTACTTC | CASSGDRVYEQYF
TRBJ2-2 | TRBV7-8 | - | few | TGTGCCAGCAGCGATAACACCGGGGAGCTGTTTTTT | CASSDNTGELFF
TRBJ1-5 | TRBV6-6 | - | once | TGTGCCAGCAGTTACTCGGGGAATACAAGGGATCAGCCCCAGCATTTT | CASSYSGNTRDQPQHF
TRBJ1-1 | TRBV7-8 | - | few | TGTGCCAGCAGCTTAGTTGTATCCGTACAGAAGACTGAAGCTTTCTTT | CASSLVVSVQKTEAFF
TRBJ2-7 | TRBV12-3/TRBV12-4 | - | - | TGTGCCAGCAGTTTGAGGGGGGCCTCCTACGAGCAGTACTTC | CASSLRGASYEQYF
TRBJ2-1 | TRBV7-8 | TRBD2 | few | TGTGCCAGCAGCCCTGCCGGGGGGGGGAATGAGCAGTTCTTC | CASSPAGGGNEQFF
TRBJ2-1 | TRBV7-2 | TRBD2 | - | TGTGCCAGCAGCTTAGCGCGGCGTCTAGCGGATAGCTCCTACAATGAGCAGTTCTTC | CASSLARRLADSSYNEQFF
TRBJ1-6 | TRBV27 | - | - | TGTGCCAGCAGTTGGGAGGGGAATAATTCACCCCTCCACTTT | CASSWEGNNSPLHF
TRBJ1-2 | TRBV7-2 | TRBD1 | - | TGTGCCAGCAGCCAGGGGGGGATCTGGAGCTACACCTTC | CASSQGGIWSYTF
TRBJ2-3 | TRBV7-2 | TRBD1 | many | TGTGCCAGCAGCCGAATACATACAAAGACAGGGGGCTTGACAGATACGCAGTATTTT | CASSRIHTKTGGLTDTQYF
TRBJ1-1 | TRBV5-1 | - | - | TGCGCCAGCAGCTTGGATGGCCGGGGACGGCTGAACACTGAAGCTTTCTTT | CASSLDGRGRLNTEAFF
TRBJ1-1 | TRBV28 | - | few | TGTGCCAGCAGTTTCCGGGACTTTAGTGAGCACAAAGGGAACACTGAAGCTTTCTTT | CASSFRDFSEHKGNTEAFF
TRBJ2-7 | TRBV4-1 | TRBD1 | - | TGCGCCAGCAGCCAACAGGGACAGGGTATCAACGAGCAGTACTTC | CASSQQGQGINEQYF
TRBJ1-3 | TRBV15 | - | few | TGTGCCACCAGCAGAGAGAGGTGGGGCTCTGGAAACACCATATATTTT | CATSRERWGSGNTIYF
TRBJ2-2 | TRBV7-9 | - | - | TGTGCCAGCAGCCGGCAGGGGAGTAACACCGGGGAGCTGTTTTTT | CASSRQGSNTGELFF
TRBJ2-7 | TRBV12-3/TRBV12-4 | TRBD2 | few | TGTGCCAGCAGTCCCTGGACCCCCGGGGGGTCCTACGAGCAGTACTTC | CASSPWTPGGSYEQYF
TRBJ1-2 | TRBV7-2 | - | - | TGTGCCAGCAGCTTAGCGGGGCGGGCCCGGAGTGGCTACACCTTC | CASSLAGRARSGYTF
TRBJ2-3 | TRBV7-9 | TRBD1 | once | TGTGCCAGCAGCACCGCCACGGGACAGGGGAGCACAGATACGCAGTATTTT | CASSTATGQGSTDTQYF
TRBJ1-1 | TRBV12-3/TRBV12-4 | TRBD1 | - | TGTGCCAGCCCACGAATTACCGGGACAGCAGAAATTGAAGCTTTCTTT | CASPRITGTAEIEAFF
TRBJ1-2 | TRBV6-2/TRBV6-3 | - | few | TGTGCCAGCAGTTACTCCACGAACCCGGTGAACTATGGCTACACCTTC | CASSYSTNPVNYGYTF
TRBJ1-1 | TRBV2 | - | - | TGTGCCAGCAGTGAATGGCAGGTTAATATGAACACTGAAGCTTTCTTT | CASSEWQVNMNTEAFF
TRBJ2-3 | TRBV7-2 | TRBD2 | once | TGTGCCAGCAGCTTACCAAATCCTAGCGGGGGGCAGATCACAGATACGCAGTATTTT | CASSLPNPSGGQITDTQYF
TRBJ2-7 | TRBV13 | - | - | TGTGCCAGCAGCTTTGCTTCCCTTGCCGCGGACGAGCAGTACTTC | CASSFASLAADEQYF
TRBJ2-7 | TRBV7-8 | - | few | TGTGCCAGCAGCTTAACGACAGGTTGGTCCTACGAGCAGTACTTC | CASSLTTGWSYEQYF
TRBJ1-1 | TRBV7-9 | TRBD1 | medium-sized | TGTGCCAGCAGCTTCGCCGGGACAGTCGGCGACACTGAAGCTTTCTTT | CASSFAGTVGDTEAFF
TRBJ2-1 | TRBV9 | - | - | TGTGCCAGCAGCGTAGCAGGGTCCCCCTACAATGAGCAGTTCTTC | CASSVAGSPYNEQFF